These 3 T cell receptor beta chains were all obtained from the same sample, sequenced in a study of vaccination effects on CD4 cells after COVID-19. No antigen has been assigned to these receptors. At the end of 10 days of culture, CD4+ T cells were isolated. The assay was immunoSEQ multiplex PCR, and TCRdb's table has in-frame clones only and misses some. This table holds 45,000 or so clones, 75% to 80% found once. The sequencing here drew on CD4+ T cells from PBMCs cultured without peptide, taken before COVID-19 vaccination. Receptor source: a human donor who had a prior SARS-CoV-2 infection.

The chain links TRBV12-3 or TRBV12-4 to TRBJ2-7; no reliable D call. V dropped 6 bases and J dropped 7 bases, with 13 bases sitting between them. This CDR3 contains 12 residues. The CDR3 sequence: CASRPGRREQYF. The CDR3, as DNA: TGTGCCAGCAGACCCGGGCGAAGGGAGCAGTACTTC.

Written as DNA, the CDR3 is TGTGCCAGCAGCTTAAATTCTCGGGGTCACGATACGCAGTATTTT. Protein product: CASSLNSRGHDTQYF. The genes are TRBV7-8 and TRBJ2-3; tentative D call: TRBD2 (5 bases). V shed 2 bases and J shed 6 bases, with 15 bases lying between them. Germline V gene data show CDR1 as SGHVS and CDR2 as FQNEAQ. The CDR3 spans 15 residues.

The DNA of the CDR3 is TGCGCCAGCAGCAGTGCCGGGACAGGGGCCTACAATGAGCAGTTCTTC. As protein: CASSSAGTGAYNEQFF. The chain recombines TRBV5-1 with TRBJ2-1; TRBD1 matches 10 bases. The J segment lost 2 bases and the V segment lost 4 bases, leaving 6 bases of the junction unmatched. The CDR3 runs 16 residues. Germline-derived CDR1 and CDR2 are SGHRS and YFSETQ.